The clone carrying this T cell receptor (beta chain) was detected only once. The sample belongs to a study of cytomegalovirus exposure and HLA in healthy donors. PCR primers comprised 60 Vbeta and 13 Jbeta primers. Assay: immunoSEQ multiplex PCR; the TCRdb copy retains only in-frame clones and omits some. The sample carries 100,000 to 150,000 clones, 73% recorded once. Looked up from germline, CDR1 is SGDLS and CDR2 is YYNGEE. J lost 5 bases, V lost 3 bases, and 8 bases had no gene match. The length of the CDR3 is 16 residues. This TCR was recovered from a man in his 60s in good health and CMV-seropositive. The source material was PBMCs. V usage is TRBV9 and J usage is TRBJ1-4; 9 nucleotides agree with TRBD1. The CDR3 DNA reads as TGTGCCAGCAGCGCTTCCACCGGGACAGGGAATGAAAAACTGTTTTTT. Translation: CASSASTGTGNEKLFF.